The 2 T cell receptor beta chains below come from one sample, sequenced in a study of response to subunit inactivated influenza vaccine. One entry per CDR3 protein results from TCRdb running MiXCR on the RT-PCR reads. The data contain hundreds of thousands of distinct CDR3 sequences, about a fifth of them seen just once; the ten biggest clones take up approximately 11%. The sequences come from PBMCs from blood, collected roughly 5 days after vaccination. These receptors were collected from a man aged 45 to 65 who received an inactivated influenza vaccine.

This clonotype was detected only a few times. The chain links TRBV18 to TRBJ2-1; TRBD2 matches at 14 bases. With 0 bases clipped from V and 9 bases from J, the junction kept 7 bases outside the gene matches. The CDR3 length is 17 residues. Germline CDR1 KGHSH, CDR2 LQKENI. In DNA, the CDR3 is TGTGCCAGCTCACCACCTTCCGGGACTAGCGGGAGTGGTGAGCAGTTCTTC. Its protein product is CASSPPSGTSGSGEQFF.

A few counts support this clonotype. J is TRBJ2-5 and V is TRBV28, with 10 bases aligning to TRBD2. Germline CDR1 is MDHEN and CDR2 is SYDVKM. V was pared by 3 bases and J by 5 bases, with 3 bases of the junction left unmatched. The CDR3 consists of 14 residues. The CDR3 here is CASSLLAGVETQYF. The CDR3 DNA is TGTGCCAGCAGTTTGCTAGCGGGGGTTGAGACCCAGTACTTC.